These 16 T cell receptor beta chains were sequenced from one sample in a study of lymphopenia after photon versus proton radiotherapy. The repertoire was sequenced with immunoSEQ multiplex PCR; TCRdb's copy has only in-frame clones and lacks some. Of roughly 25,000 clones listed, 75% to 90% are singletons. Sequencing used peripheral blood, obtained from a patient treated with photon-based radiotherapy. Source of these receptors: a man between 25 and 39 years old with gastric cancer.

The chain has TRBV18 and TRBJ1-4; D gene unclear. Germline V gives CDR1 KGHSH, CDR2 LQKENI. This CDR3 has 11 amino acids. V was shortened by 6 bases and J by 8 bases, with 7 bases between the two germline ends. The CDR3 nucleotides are TGTGCCAGCTCCCTTCAAGAAAAACTGTTTTTT. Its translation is CASSLQEKLFF.

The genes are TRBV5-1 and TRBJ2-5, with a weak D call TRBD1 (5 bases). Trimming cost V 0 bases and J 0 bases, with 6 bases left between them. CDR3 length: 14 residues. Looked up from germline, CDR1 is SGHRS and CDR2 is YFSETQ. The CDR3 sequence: CASSLVDNQETQYF. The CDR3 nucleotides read TGCGCCAGCAGCTTGGTGGACAACCAAGAGACCCAGTACTTC.

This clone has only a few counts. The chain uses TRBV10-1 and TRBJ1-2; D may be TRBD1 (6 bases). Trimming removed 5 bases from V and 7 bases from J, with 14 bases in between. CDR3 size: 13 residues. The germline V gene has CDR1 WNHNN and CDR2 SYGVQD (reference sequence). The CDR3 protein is CASSPNREGGYTF. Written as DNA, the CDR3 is TGCGCCAGCAGTCCCAACAGGGAAGGTGGCTACACCTTC.

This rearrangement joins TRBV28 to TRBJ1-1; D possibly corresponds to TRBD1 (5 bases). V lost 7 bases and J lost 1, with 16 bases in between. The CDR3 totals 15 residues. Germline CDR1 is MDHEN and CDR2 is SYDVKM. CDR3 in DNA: TGTGCCAGCACCCCCGCAACAGGATCGAACACTGAAGCTTTCTTT. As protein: CASTPATGSNTEAFF.

Written as DNA, the CDR3 is TGTGCCAGTAGTATACTGACCTTCCCTGGAAACACCATATATTTT. Its protein is CASSILTFPGNTIYF. V gene TRBV19 combines with J gene TRBJ1-3; D unclear. In germline, CDR1 is LNHDA, CDR2 SQIVND (reference sequence). The CDR3 runs to 15 residues. Trimming pared 2 bases from V and 2 bases from J, leaving 10 bases between.

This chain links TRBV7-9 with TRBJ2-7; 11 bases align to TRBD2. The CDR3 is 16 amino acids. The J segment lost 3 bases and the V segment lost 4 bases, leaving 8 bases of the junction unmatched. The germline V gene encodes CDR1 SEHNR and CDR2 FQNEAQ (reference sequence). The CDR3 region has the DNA TGTGCCAGCAGCTCAGAACCTAGCGGGAGGCGCTACGAGCAGTACTTC. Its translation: CASSSEPSGRRYEQYF.

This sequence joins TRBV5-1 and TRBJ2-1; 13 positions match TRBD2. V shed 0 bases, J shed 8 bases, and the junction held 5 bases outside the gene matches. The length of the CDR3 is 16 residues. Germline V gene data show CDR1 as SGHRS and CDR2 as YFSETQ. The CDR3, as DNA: TGCGCCAGCAGCTTGGAAGGACTAGCGGGAGCATATGAGCAGTTCTTC. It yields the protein CASSLEGLAGAYEQFF. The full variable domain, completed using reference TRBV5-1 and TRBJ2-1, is KAGVTQTPRYLIKTRGQQVTLSCSPISGHRSVSWYQQTPGQGLQFLFEYFSETQRNKGNFPGRFSGRQFSNSRSEMNVSTLELGDSALYLCASSLEGLAGAYEQFFGPGTRLTVL.

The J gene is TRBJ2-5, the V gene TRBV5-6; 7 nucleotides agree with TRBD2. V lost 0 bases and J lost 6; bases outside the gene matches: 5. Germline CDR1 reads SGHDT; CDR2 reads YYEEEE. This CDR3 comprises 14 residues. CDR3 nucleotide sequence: TGTGCCAGCAGCTTGGGCGGGAGTCCAAAGACCCAGTACTTC. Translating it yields CASSLGGSPKTQYF.

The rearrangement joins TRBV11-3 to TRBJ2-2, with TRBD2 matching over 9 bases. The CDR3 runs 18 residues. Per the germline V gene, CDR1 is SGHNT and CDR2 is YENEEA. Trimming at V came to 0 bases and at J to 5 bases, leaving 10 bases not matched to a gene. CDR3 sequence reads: CASSLDQSGTSRTGELFF. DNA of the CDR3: TGTGCCAGCAGCTTAGATCAATCCGGGACTAGCAGGACCGGGGAGCTGTTTTTT.

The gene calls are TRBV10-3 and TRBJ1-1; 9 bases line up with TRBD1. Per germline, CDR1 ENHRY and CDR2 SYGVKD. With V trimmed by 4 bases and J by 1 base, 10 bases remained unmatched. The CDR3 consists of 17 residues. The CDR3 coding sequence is TGTGCCATCAGTGGGGGTGGGACAGGGCGAGGGAACACTGAAGCTTTCTTT. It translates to CAISGGGTGRGNTEAFF.

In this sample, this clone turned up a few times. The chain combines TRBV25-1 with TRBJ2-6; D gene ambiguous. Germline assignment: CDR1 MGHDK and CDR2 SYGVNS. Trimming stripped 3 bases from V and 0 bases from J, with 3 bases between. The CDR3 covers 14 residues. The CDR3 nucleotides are TGTGCCAGCAGTGACAACTCTGGGGCCAACGTCCTGACTTTC. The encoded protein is CASSDNSGANVLTF. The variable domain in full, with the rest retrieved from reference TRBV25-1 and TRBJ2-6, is EADIYQTPRYLVIGTGKKITLECSQTMGHDKMYWYQQDPGMELHLIHYSYGVNSTEKGDLSSESTVSRIRTEHFPLTLESARPSHTSQYLCASSDNSGANVLTFGAGSRLTVL.

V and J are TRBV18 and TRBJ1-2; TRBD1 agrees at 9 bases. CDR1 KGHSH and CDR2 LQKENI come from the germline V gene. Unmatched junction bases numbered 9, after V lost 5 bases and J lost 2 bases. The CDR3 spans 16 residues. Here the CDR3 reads CASSSNTGTGNYGYTF. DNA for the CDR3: TGTGCCAGCTCATCGAACACCGGGACAGGGAACTATGGCTACACCTTC.

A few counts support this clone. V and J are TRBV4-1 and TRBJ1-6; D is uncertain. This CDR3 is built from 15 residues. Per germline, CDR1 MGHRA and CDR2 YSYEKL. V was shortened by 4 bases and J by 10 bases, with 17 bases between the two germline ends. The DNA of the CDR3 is TGCGCCAGCAGCCCCCTTGCCCTCCTTCCGTCACCCCTCCACTTT. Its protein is CASSPLALLPSPLHF.

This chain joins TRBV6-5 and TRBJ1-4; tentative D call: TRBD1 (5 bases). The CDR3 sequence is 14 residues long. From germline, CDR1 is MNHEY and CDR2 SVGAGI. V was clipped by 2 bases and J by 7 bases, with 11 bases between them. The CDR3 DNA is TGTGCCAGCAGTTACCTGGGGGAAGGTGAAAAACTGTTTTTT. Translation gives CASSYLGEGEKLFF.

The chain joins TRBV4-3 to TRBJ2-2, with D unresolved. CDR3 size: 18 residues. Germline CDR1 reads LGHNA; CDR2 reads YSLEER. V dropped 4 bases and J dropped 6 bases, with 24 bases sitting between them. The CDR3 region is CASSRMPGGRSSSGELFF. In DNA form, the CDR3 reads TGCGCCAGCAGCCGGATGCCGGGCGGAAGGTCCAGCTCCGGGGAGCTGTTTTTT.

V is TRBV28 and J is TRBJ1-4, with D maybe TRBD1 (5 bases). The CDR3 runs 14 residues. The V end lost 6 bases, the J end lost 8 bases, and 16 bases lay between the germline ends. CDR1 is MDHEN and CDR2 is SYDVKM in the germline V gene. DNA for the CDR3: TGTGCCAGCAGCAAGGGGCAGGGTAGAGAAAAACTGTTTTTT. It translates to CASSKGQGREKLFF. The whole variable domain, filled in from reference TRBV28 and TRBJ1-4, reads DVKVTQSSRYLVKRTGEKVFLECVQDMDHENMFWYRQDPGLGLRLIYFSYDVKMKEKGDIPEGYSVSREKKERFSLILESASTNQTSMYLCASSKGQGREKLFFGSGTQLSVL.